The present T cell receptor beta chain was sequenced within a study of OX40 agonist ivuxolimab in advanced cancers. For the wider study: Ivuxolimab was an agonistic, fully human IgG2 monoclonal antibody directed against OX40 (CD134), a costimulatory receptor. In the dose-escalation cohort, 70% to 85% of patients were male, and the mean age was approximately 60 years, with a range of about 23 to 80. Partial responses occurred in three dose-escalation patients, of whom one had hepatocellular carcinoma and two had cutaneous melanoma. Patients were allowed to have had prior anti-PD-1, anti-PD-L1 or anti-CTLA-4 therapy, and 40% of the dose-escalation patients had previously received checkpoint inhibitors. The paper covers the monotherapy dose-escalation part of the phase I ivuxolimab trial, which included N ≈ 52 patients. Among the roughly 50 dose-escalation patients, 19 had hepatocellular carcinoma, approximately 15 melanoma, 9 renal cell carcinoma and 9 head and neck cancer. Peripheral TCRbeta sequencing aimed to test whether ivuxolimab altered TCR sequence diversity and caused clonal T-cell expansion. Intravenous ivuxolimab was administered to patients every 2 weeks at six dose levels: 0.01, 0.1, 0.3, 1.5, 3 and 10 mg/kg.

With regard to this clone: Its target antigen remains unknown. The record has no base qualities; no much larger clone is one base away.

To sequence the TCRbeta CDR3 region, genomic DNA was isolated from the sorted cells. The immunoSEQ Assay was used for sequencing of TCRbeta CDR3 regions. TCRdb provides this immuneACCESS table in a form limited to in-frame rearrangements. Some clones are lacking; in checked studies, under half of them reflect an unresolved V gene, and why the rest are absent is not known. This sample lists 60,000 to 75,000 clones; roughly 80% were detected once. Approximately 1% of the sample rests with the top ten. The trial excluded patients who had a history of autoimmune disease or were on systemic immunosuppression. Peripheral blood for TCR sequencing was collected from all dose cohorts at baseline, on cycle 4 day 1, and on cycle 7 day 1. Samples were obtained from an open-label, multicenter, first-in-human phase I dose-escalation trial of ivuxolimab. Adults with locally advanced or metastatic head and neck squamous cell, hepatocellular, melanoma or renal cell carcinoma were enrolled in the trial. Before TCR sequencing, CD4+ T cells and CD8+ T cells from peripheral blood were sorted into separate populations.

Study-wide findings and limitations: In the 0.1-3.0 mg/kg groups, partial responders had among the lowest normalized peripheral clonal expansion, particularly in CD8+ T cells. Low levels of normalized T-cell clonal expansion were also seen in some patients who did not respond. Antigen specificity was not determined for the clonally expanded peripheral T cells. After ivuxolimab, more expanded clones were found on average in CD8+ T cells than in CD4+ T cells. Clonal expansion of both CD4+ and CD8+ blood T cells was observed from baseline to week 6 at doses 0.1 to 3.0 mg/kg.

Including the terminal cysteine and phenylalanine, the CDR3 comprises 14 residues. Only the CDR3 part of the read is kept: 42 bases, read in frame from the first base. V has 6 bases trimmed and J has 8 bases trimmed; junction bases matching no gene number 10. The germline V gene supplies CDR1 KGHSH and CDR2 LQKENI. The sequence is built from TRBV18 and TRBJ1-2; 9 central bases correspond to TRBD1. This TCR came from an adult with an advanced solid tumor such as melanoma, head and neck, liver or kidney cancer. The specimen comprised CD4+ or CD8+ T cells sorted from blood, sampled in a trial of the OX40 agonist ivuxolimab. The DNA is as follows: TGTGCCAGCTCGTTGAAACAGGGGGCCGGAGGCTACACCTTC. The translation is CASSLKQGAGGYTF.